This is a list of T cell receptor beta chains from one sample in a study of sequential checkpoint blockade in melanoma. Profiled with immunoSEQ multiplex PCR; TCRdb holds only in-frame clones, not every one. The table has approximately 8,000 clones, around three fifths seen once. Sample: CD8+ T cells sorted from blood (inferred from file names), taken from a patient given nivolumab and ipilimumab in sequence. The receptors originated from a human patient with melanoma. Some clones in this sample may be carry-over from other donors' samples. Both conserved end residues are part of each CDR3. D genes are given only for firm matches. Only part of the rows carry a size: once, few, many, or a class if the clone is expanded.

J: TRBJ1-3; size: NA; D: NA; V: TRBV7-9; length: 15; CDR3: CASSPSESSGNTIYF; DNA: TGTGCCAGCAGCCCTTCGGAGAGCTCTGGAAACACCATATATTTT
J: TRBJ1-1; size: NA; D: TRBD1; V: TRBV27; length: 15; CDR3: CASSLGSTGGTEAFF; DNA: TGTGCCAGCAGTTTAGGATCGACAGGGGGGACTGAAGCTTTCTTT
J: TRBJ1-5; size: NA; D: TRBD1; V: TRBV4-1; length: 15; CDR3: CASSAGTGGSQPQHF; DNA: TGCGCCAGCAGCGCCGGGACAGGGGGCAGTCAGCCCCAGCATTTT
J: TRBJ1-4; size: NA; D: NA; V: TRBV5-1; length: 17; CDR3: CASSPGRIKRVEEKLFF; DNA: TGCGCCAGCAGCCCGGGCCGAATAAAGCGGGTGGAGGAAAAACTGTTTTTT
J: TRBJ2-7; size: few; D: NA; V: TRBV13; length: 14; CDR3: CASSLGRASNEQYF; DNA: TGTGCCAGCAGCTTAGGCCGGGCTAGCAACGAGCAGTACTTC
J: TRBJ1-1; size: NA; D: NA; V: TRBV7-9; length: 12; CDR3: CASSPGIPEAFF; DNA: TGTGCCAGCAGTCCAGGAATCCCTGAAGCTTTCTTT
J: TRBJ1-3; size: few; D: TRBD1; V: TRBV29-1; length: 15; CDR3: CSVLGTESSGNTIYF; DNA: TGCAGCGTTCTTGGGACAGAGAGCTCTGGAAACACCATATATTTT
J: TRBJ2-7; size: few; D: NA; V: TRBV27; length: 14; CDR3: CASSRGGIFNEQYF; DNA: TGTGCCAGTAGCCGAGGGGGTATTTTCAACGAGCAGTACTTC
J: TRBJ2-7; size: NA; D: NA; V: TRBV13; length: 12; CDR3: CASSPGGSEQYF; DNA: TGTGCCAGCAGCCCAGGGGGGAGCGAGCAGTACTTC
J: TRBJ1-2; size: few; D: TRBD1; V: TRBV11-2; length: 12; CDR3: CASSPPSGGYTF; DNA: TGTGCCAGCAGCCCTCCTTCAGGGGGGTACACCTTC
J: TRBJ1-1; size: NA; D: NA; V: TRBV30; length: 13; CDR3: CAWSVQGNTEAFF; DNA: TGTGCCTGGAGTGTTCAGGGGAACACTGAAGCTTTCTTT
J: TRBJ1-2; size: NA; D: TRBD1; V: TRBV27; length: 14; CDR3: CASSMDRGLGGYTF; DNA: TGTGCCAGCAGTATGGACAGGGGCCTGGGAGGCTACACCTTC
J: TRBJ2-6; size: NA; D: NA; V: TRBV5-5; length: 12; CDR3: CASSLGLNVLTF; DNA: TGTGCCAGCAGCTTGGGACTCAACGTCCTGACTTTC
J: TRBJ2-7; size: NA; D: NA; V: TRBV28; length: 18; CDR3: CASSLWTTNHFRLYEQYF; DNA: TGTGCCAGCAGTTTATGGACTACAAACCATTTCCGCCTTTACGAGCAGTACTTC
J: TRBJ2-7; size: once; D: NA; V: TRBV13; length: 14; CDR3: CASSPSPGSYEQYF; DNA: TGTGCCAGCAGCCCGTCCCCAGGCTCCTACGAGCAGTACTTC
J: TRBJ1-2; size: NA; D: NA; V: TRBV19; length: 13; CDR3: CASSIPGIYGYTF; DNA: TGTGCCAGTAGTATCCCAGGGATCTATGGCTACACCTTC
J: TRBJ1-1; size: few; D: NA; V: TRBV7-9; length: 12; CDR3: CASSRGGTEAFF; DNA: TGTGCCAGCAGCCGGGGTGGAACTGAAGCTTTCTTT
J: TRBJ1-1; size: few; D: NA; V: TRBV28; length: 15; CDR3: CASSLLLGEYTEAFF; DNA: TGTGCCAGCAGTTTATTGTTAGGGGAATACACTGAAGCTTTCTTT
J: TRBJ1-5; size: NA; D: NA; V: TRBV7-9; length: 13; CDR3: CASSFAGNQPQHF; DNA: TGTGCCAGCAGCTTCGCGGGCAATCAGCCCCAGCATTTT
J: TRBJ2-7; size: NA; D: NA; V: TRBV6-5; length: 12; CDR3: CASSLNRVLEYF; DNA: TGTGCCAGCAGCCTCAACAGGGTTCTAGAATACTTC
J: TRBJ1-3; size: NA; D: NA; V: TRBV4-2; length: 17; CDR3: CASSQVGRSGIGNTIYF; DNA: TGTGCCAGCAGCCAAGTGGGCCGGTCGGGGATTGGAAACACCATATATTTT
J: TRBJ1-2; size: NA; D: TRBD1; V: TRBV28; length: 17; CDR3: CASSSTSRGQGVEGYTF; DNA: TGTGCCAGCAGTTCAACTAGCCGGGGACAGGGAGTTGAGGGCTACACCTTC
J: TRBJ1-1; size: NA; D: NA; V: TRBV4-2; length: 15; CDR3: CASSQAFRGTPEAFF; DNA: TGTGCCAGCAGCCAAGCTTTTAGGGGCACCCCTGAAGCTTTCTTT
J: TRBJ1-1; size: once; D: TRBD1; V: TRBV18; length: 14; CDR3: CASSLGTVNTEAFF; DNA: TGTGCCAGCTCACTAGGGACAGTGAACACTGAAGCTTTCTTT
J: TRBJ1-2; size: NA; D: TRBD1; V: TRBV9; length: 17; CDR3: CASSPGQGRPPNYGYTF; DNA: TGTGCCAGCAGCCCGGGACAGGGGAGACCTCCTAACTATGGCTACACCTTC
J: TRBJ1-4; size: NA; D: NA; V: TRBV7-9; length: 15; CDR3: CASSPTGFLDEKLFF; DNA: TGTGCCAGCAGCCCAACAGGGTTTCTTGATGAAAAACTGTTTTTT
J: TRBJ1-1; size: once; D: NA; V: TRBV6-5; length: 15; CDR3: CASSLGQSPNTEAFF; DNA: TGTGCCAGCAGTCTAGGACAGAGCCCGAACACTGAAGCTTTCTTT
J: TRBJ1-5; size: few; D: TRBD1; V: TRBV19; length: 16; CDR3: CASREHGTERFQPQHF; DNA: TGTGCCAGTAGAGAACACGGGACAGAAAGATTTCAGCCCCAGCATTTT
J: TRBJ1-2; size: NA; D: TRBD1; V: TRBV9; length: 19; CDR3: CASSHGVRAPGGRVSGYTF; DNA: TGTGCCAGCAGCCACGGCGTAAGAGCCCCAGGGGGAAGGGTGAGCGGCTACACCTTC
J: TRBJ2-7; size: NA; D: NA; V: TRBV4-1; length: 15; CDR3: CASSQGGQGTHEQYF; DNA: TGCGCCAGCAGCCAAGGGGGGCAGGGTACCCACGAGCAGTACTTC
J: TRBJ1-4; size: NA; D: TRBD1; V: TRBV2; length: 15; CDR3: CASLTGGADNEKLFF; DNA: TGTGCCAGCCTGACAGGGGGCGCCGATAATGAAAAACTGTTTTTT
J: TRBJ2-3; size: NA; D: TRBD1; V: TRBV27; length: 14; CDR3: CASSGGTAPDTQYF; DNA: TGTGCCAGCAGTGGTGGGACAGCTCCAGATACGCAGTATTTT
J: TRBJ1-5; size: NA; D: NA; V: TRBV27; length: 15; CDR3: CASSLSGGSNQPQHF; DNA: TGTGCCAGCAGTTTATCAGGGGGTAGCAATCAGCCCCAGCATTTT
J: TRBJ2-7; size: NA; D: NA; V: TRBV5-6; length: 15; CDR3: CASSFRVGPSYEQYF; DNA: TGTGCCAGCAGCTTTCGGGTAGGCCCTTCCTACGAGCAGTACTTC
J: TRBJ2-7; size: NA; D: NA; V: TRBV11-1; length: 13; CDR3: CASSRSTGIEQYF; DNA: TGTGCCAGCAGCCGATCAACAGGGATCGAGCAGTACTTC
J: TRBJ1-6; size: NA; D: NA; V: TRBV6-1; length: 18; CDR3: CASSATGQPSSYNSPLHF; DNA: TGTGCCAGCAGTGCCACCGGACAGCCGAGCTCCTATAATTCACCCCTCCACTTT
J: TRBJ1-1; size: NA; D: NA; V: TRBV6-6; length: 16; CDR3: CASSYAGPPRDTEAFF; DNA: TGTGCCAGCAGTTACGCGGGACCTCCCAGGGACACTGAAGCTTTCTTT
J: TRBJ1-3; size: NA; D: NA; V: TRBV9; length: 15; CDR3: CASSSQGGYGNTIYF; DNA: TGTGCCAGCAGCTCCCAGGGAGGGTACGGAAACACCATATATTTT
J: TRBJ1-3; size: few; D: TRBD1; V: TRBV30; length: 16; CDR3: CAWRDRQGNSGNTIYF; DNA: TGTGCCTGGAGGGATAGACAGGGAAACTCTGGAAACACCATATATTTT
J: TRBJ1-1; size: NA; D: NA; V: TRBV29-1; length: 13; CDR3: CSVETGEVTEAFF; DNA: TGCAGCGTTGAAACTGGGGAGGTCACTGAAGCTTTCTTT
J: TRBJ2-1; size: few; D: NA; V: TRBV4-3; length: 13; CDR3: CASSQGTGLGQFF; DNA: TGCGCCAGCAGCCAAGGAACAGGGCTTGGGCAGTTCTTC
J: TRBJ1-2; size: once; D: NA; V: TRBV12-2; length: 16; CDR3: CASRSRDREKDYGYTF; DNA: TGTGCAAGTCGCTCGAGGGACAGGGAAAAGGACTATGGCTACACCTTC
J: TRBJ1-1; size: NA; D: TRBD1; V: TRBV9; length: 16; CDR3: CASSPPGTGRNTEAFF; DNA: TGTGCCAGCAGCCCCCCCGGGACAGGGAGAAACACTGAAGCTTTCTTT
J: TRBJ1-6; size: few; D: TRBD1; V: TRBV27; length: 13; CDR3: CASSPGTGPPLHF; DNA: TGTGCCAGCAGTCCCGGGACAGGACCACCCCTCCACTTT
J: TRBJ2-7; size: NA; D: TRBD1; V: TRBV2; length: 14; CDR3: CASSPRTGTYEQYF; DNA: TGTGCCAGCAGTCCTAGGACAGGAACCTACGAGCAGTACTTC
J: TRBJ2-7; size: NA; D: NA; V: TRBV29-1; length: 12; CDR3: CSVDTGAYEQYF; DNA: TGCAGCGTTGACACGGGAGCCTACGAGCAGTACTTC
J: TRBJ1-1; size: few; D: NA; V: TRBV5-4; length: 13; CDR3: CASSHSEGTEAFF; DNA: TGCGCCAGCAGCCATTCAGAGGGAACTGAAGCTTTCTTT
J: TRBJ1-2; size: NA; D: NA; V: TRBV14; length: 15; CDR3: CASSHGPPGDYGYTF; DNA: TGTGCCAGCAGCCACGGACCACCAGGGGATTATGGCTACACCTTC
J: TRBJ2-7; size: NA; D: NA; V: TRBV11-2; length: 14; CDR3: CASIYRGVPYEQYF; DNA: TGTGCCAGCATCTACCGGGGAGTCCCCTACGAGCAGTACTTC
J: TRBJ2-7; size: NA; D: TRBD1; V: TRBV9; length: 14; CDR3: CASSVGDSDYEQYF; DNA: TGTGCCAGCAGCGTCGGGGACAGTGACTACGAGCAGTACTTC
J: TRBJ2-7; size: few; D: TRBD1; V: TRBV7-2; length: 16; CDR3: CASSSRDREIPYEQYF; DNA: TGTGCCAGCAGCTCGCGGGACAGGGAGATCCCCTACGAGCAGTACTTC